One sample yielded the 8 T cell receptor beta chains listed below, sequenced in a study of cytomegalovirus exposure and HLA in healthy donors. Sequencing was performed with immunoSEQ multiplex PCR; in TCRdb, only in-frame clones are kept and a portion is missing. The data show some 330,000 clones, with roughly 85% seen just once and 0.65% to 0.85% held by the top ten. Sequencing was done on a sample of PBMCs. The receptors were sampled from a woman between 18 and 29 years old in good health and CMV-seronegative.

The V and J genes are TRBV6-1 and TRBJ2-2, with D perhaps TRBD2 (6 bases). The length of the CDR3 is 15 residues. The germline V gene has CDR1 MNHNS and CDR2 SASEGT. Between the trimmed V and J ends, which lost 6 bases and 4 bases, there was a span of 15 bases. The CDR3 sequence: CASRGGTAFTGELFF. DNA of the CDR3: TGTGCCAGCAGGGGAGGAACAGCATTCACCGGGGAGCTGTTTTTT.

Written as DNA, the CDR3 is TGTGCCAGCAGCAGAAACGACAGGGTCCGTAATGAAAAACTGTTTTTT. Residues: CASSRNDRVRNEKLFF. The V and J genes are TRBV5-5 and TRBJ1-4; 7 nucleotides agree with TRBD1. Germline-derived CDR1 and CDR2 are SGHKS and YYEKEE (reference sequence). Trimming removed 4 bases from V and 4 bases from J; junction bases left unmatched: 10. The CDR3 totals 16 residues.

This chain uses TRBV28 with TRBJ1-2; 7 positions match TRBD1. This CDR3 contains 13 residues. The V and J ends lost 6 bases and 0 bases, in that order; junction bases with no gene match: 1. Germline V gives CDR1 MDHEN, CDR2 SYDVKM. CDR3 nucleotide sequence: TGTGCCAGCAGGGGGACAGCTAACTATGGCTACACCTTC. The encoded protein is CASRGTANYGYTF.

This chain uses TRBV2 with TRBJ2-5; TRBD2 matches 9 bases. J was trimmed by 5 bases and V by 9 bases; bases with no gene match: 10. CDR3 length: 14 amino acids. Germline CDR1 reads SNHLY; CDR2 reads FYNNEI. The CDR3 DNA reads TGTGCCAGGCCCAAAGCGGGAGGAGGGGAGACCCAGTACTTC. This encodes CARPKAGGGETQYF.

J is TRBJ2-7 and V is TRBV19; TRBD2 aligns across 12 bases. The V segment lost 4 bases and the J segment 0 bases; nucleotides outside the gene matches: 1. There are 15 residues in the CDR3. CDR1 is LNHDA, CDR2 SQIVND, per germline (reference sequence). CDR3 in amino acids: CASSKTSGSSYEQYF. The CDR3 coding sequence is TGTGCCAGTAGTAAGACTAGCGGGAGCTCCTACGAGCAGTACTTC.

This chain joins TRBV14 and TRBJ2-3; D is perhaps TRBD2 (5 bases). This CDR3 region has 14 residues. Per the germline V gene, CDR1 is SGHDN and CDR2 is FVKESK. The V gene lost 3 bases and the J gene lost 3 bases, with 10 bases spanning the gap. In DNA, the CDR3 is TGTGCCAGCAGCCAGCCAGGACTGACAGATACGCAGTATTTT. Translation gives CASSQPGLTDTQYF.

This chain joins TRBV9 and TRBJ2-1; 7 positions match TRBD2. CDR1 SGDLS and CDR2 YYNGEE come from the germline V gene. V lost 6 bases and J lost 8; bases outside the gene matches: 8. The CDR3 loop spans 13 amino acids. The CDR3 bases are TGTGCCAGCAAGTCGGGGGGAGGGGATGAGCAGTTCTTC. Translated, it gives CASKSGGGDEQFF. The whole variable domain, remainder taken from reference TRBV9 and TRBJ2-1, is DSGVTQTPKHLITATGQRVTLRCSPRSGDLSVYWYQQSLDQGLQFLIQYYNGEERAKGNILERFSAQQFPDLHSELNLSSLELGDSALYFCASKSGGGDEQFFGPGTRLTVL.

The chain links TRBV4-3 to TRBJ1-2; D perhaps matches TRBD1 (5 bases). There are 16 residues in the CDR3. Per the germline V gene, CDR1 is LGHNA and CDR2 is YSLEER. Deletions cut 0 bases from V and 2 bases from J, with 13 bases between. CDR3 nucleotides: TGCGCCAGCAGCCAAGATTGGGGCCCATCGAACTATGGCTACACCTTC. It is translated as CASSQDWGPSNYGYTF.